Following are 23 T cell receptor delta chains from one sample sequenced in a study of Vδ1+ human thymocytes. Their cognate antigens are unknown. Notes on the study in general: In the thymus, TRG and TRD repertoires looked highly polyclonal with Gaussian CDR3 lengths.

The template was reverse-transcribed extracted RNA. Multiplex PCR used pooled V-gene forward primers and a constant-region reverse primer to amplify CDR3s. TCRdb redid the clone calls on the multiplex PCR reads with CATT. The sample carries about 73,000 delta-chain clones, 30% to 45% recorded once. The specimen sequenced was Vdelta1+ gamma-delta thymocytes from the thymus. Stated subset: FACS-sorted CD3+ TCRalphabeta- TCRVdelta1+ TCRVdelta2- thymocytes. These TCRs come from a boy younger than two who had congenital heart surgery.

This clone was counted only a few times. This chain connects TRDV1 to TRDJ1; weak D call: TRDD3 (6 bases). The germline gives CDR1 TSWWSYY, CDR2 QGS. The V end was cut by 3 bases, the J end by 0 bases, with 23 bases between. This CDR3 is 19 amino acids long. The CDR3, as DNA: TGTGCTCTTGGGGATCCCGTGTGGGATGGGGGGCTCAACACCGATAAACTCATCTTT. Its translation is CALGDPVWDGGLNTDKLIF.

This chain joins TRDV1 and TRDJ1; a weak D match, TRDD2 (5 bases). Germline V gene data show CDR1 as TSWWSYY and CDR2 as QGS. Trimming pared 4 bases from V and 0 bases from J, leaving 18 bases between. This CDR3 has 17 amino acids. The CDR3 nucleotides read TGTGCTCTTGGGGCGAGCCTTCTAAGAGGGTACACCGATAAACTCATCTTT. Translated, it gives CALGASLLRGYTDKLIF.

This clone was detected only a few times. This rearrangement joins TRDV2 to TRDJ1, with a weak D call TRDD3 (10 bases). The germline V gene has CDR1 GEAIGNYY and CDR2 EKD. V lost 5 bases and J 1 base, leaving 37 bases between the germline ends. The CDR3 spans 22 residues. CDR3 amino acids: CACVPPSYVDGMGDTLTDKLIF. CDR3 nucleotide sequence: TGTGCCTGTGTCCCTCCTTCCTACGTTGACGGAATGGGGGATACCCTCACCGATAAACTCATCTTT.

In its sample, this clone was seen a few times. This rearrangement joins TRDV1 to TRDJ1; TRDD3 agrees at 7 bases. Unmatched junction bases numbered 18, after V lost 7 bases and J lost 4 bases. This CDR3 spans 17 amino acids. Germline lookup yields CDR1 TSWWSYY and CDR2 QGS. The CDR3 protein is CALVEWGTGVGHDKLIF. CDR3 DNA: TGTGCTCTTGTCGAATGGGGTACTGGGGTGGGGCACGATAAACTCATCTTT.

This chain links TRDV1 with TRDJ1; TRDD3 aligns across 7 bases. This CDR3 comprises 21 residues. Germline lookup yields CDR1 TSWWSYY and CDR2 QGS. The V and J ends lost 0 bases and 4 bases, in that order; junction bases with no gene match: 23. CDR3 amino acids: CALGELADPIRTGATCDKLIF. In DNA, the CDR3 is TGTGCTCTTGGGGAACTTGCGGACCCAATACGTACTGGGGCTACATGCGATAAACTCATCTTT.

This clone was recorded a few times. The chain has TRDV1 and TRDJ1; the D is unclear. V was cut by 6 bases and J by 1 base, with 12 bases left in between. Germline V lookup: CDR1 TSWWSYY, CDR2 QGS. There are 14 residues in the CDR3. CDR3 nucleotide sequence: TGTGCTCTTGGAAATTATGGGTGCACCGATAAACTCATCTTT. Protein: CALGNYGCTDKLIF.

V gene TRDV1 combines with J gene TRDJ1, with 9 bases fitting TRDD3. V was pared by 0 bases and J by 0 bases, with 32 bases of the junction left unmatched. The CDR3 totals 26 residues. Germline lookup yields CDR1 TSWWSYY and CDR2 QGS. The CDR3 is CALGELRSGASLNDDWGTFYTDKLIF. CDR3 DNA: TGTGCTCTTGGGGAACTAAGGTCAGGGGCCTCCCTCAATGATGACTGGGGGACCTTTTACACCGATAAACTCATCTTT.

This clone has more than one count but fewer than ten. The rearrangement uses TRDV1 and TRDJ1; the match to TRDD3 covers 7 bases. Per the germline V gene, CDR1 is TSWWSYY and CDR2 is QGS. Unmatched junction bases numbered 27, after V lost 0 bases and J lost 2 bases. This CDR3 region has 23 residues. This chain's CDR3 is CALGELVITERKIRWGDTDKLIF. CDR3 bases: TGTGCTCTTGGGGAACTAGTCATTACGGAAAGGAAGATTCGCTGGGGGGATACCGATAAACTCATCTTT.

The chain links TRDV1 to TRDJ1; 12 nucleotides match TRDD3. CDR1 and CDR2 (germline): TSWWSYY, QGS. The J segment lost 2 bases and the V segment lost 1 base, leaving 26 bases of the junction unmatched. This CDR3 comprises 24 residues. The CDR3 DNA is TGTGCTCTTGGGGAACGGAGAGGGTTCCACTACATCGTACTGGGGGATACAGGAACCGATAAACTCATCTTT. Protein: CALGERRGFHYIVLGDTGTDKLIF.

The chain joins TRDV1 to TRDJ1; 8 positions match TRDD3. The V gene's germline CDR1 is TSWWSYY and CDR2 QGS. CDR3 size: 18 residues. V lost 0 bases and J lost 11; bases outside the gene matches: 20. The CDR3 DNA reads as TGTGCTCTTGGGGAACTCGCGGCCCCGTACTGGGGGGAGGGTAACCTCATCTTT. Translating gives CALGELAAPYWGEGNLIF.

This clone was seen a few times. The V call is TRDV1, the J call TRDJ1; 10 bases match TRDD3. Germline trimming cut 3 bases from V and 0 bases from J; bases unmatched to any gene: 10. This CDR3 comprises 18 residues. The V gene's germline CDR1 is TSWWSYY and CDR2 QGS. CDR3: CALGEHHTGGFHTDKLIF. Here the CDR3 DNA reads TGTGCTCTTGGGGAGCACCACACTGGGGGATTCCACACCGATAAACTCATCTTT.

Concerning this clone itself: The junction differs from germline at one of its ends, possibly a read error. This chain connects TRDV1 to TRDJ1, with a weak D call TRDD2 (6 bases). Germline assignment: CDR1 TSWWSYY and CDR2 QGS. The CDR3 spans 15 residues. CDR3 nucleotide sequence: TGTGCTCTTGGGGAAAGAGCTTCCTGTGCCGATAAAGTCATCTTT. Translating gives CALGERASCADKVIF.

The rearrangement links TRDV1 to TRDJ1; TRDD3 is a possible D gene (8 bases). Germline V gene lookup returns CDR1 TSWWSYY and CDR2 QGS. Trimming stripped 2 bases from V and 0 bases from J, with 31 bases between. The CDR3 spans 22 residues. Here the CDR3 reads CALGEADSYKGYAVGYTDKLIF. DNA for the CDR3: TGTGCTCTTGGGGAAGCAGATTCCTACAAGGGATACGCGGTGGGGTACACCGATAAACTCATCTTT.

This clone has only one observation. The V gene is TRDV1, the J gene TRDJ1; 10 bases are a match to TRDD3. Germline CDR1 is TSWWSYY and CDR2 is QGS. J lost 4 bases, V lost 2 bases, and 31 bases had no gene match. The CDR3 extends over 24 amino acids. CDR3 amino acids: CALGETHGLLSSGGGIRGNDKLIF. The DNA for the CDR3 is TGTGCTCTTGGGGAAACCCATGGCCTTCTCTCATCAGGAGGGGGGATACGGGGGAACGATAAACTCATCTTT.

Of note for this clone: The same CDR3 also results from other DNA sequences found in this sample. The chain uses TRDV2 and TRDJ3, with TRDD3 identical over 11 bases. The germline gives CDR1 GEAIGNYY, CDR2 EKD. The CDR3 runs 23 residues. The V segment lost 1 base and the J segment 0 bases; nucleotides outside the gene matches: 16. CDR3 loop: CACDTSYSTGGYRDSWDTRQMFF. The DNA of the CDR3 is TGTGCCTGTGACACTTCCTACTCTACTGGGGGATATAGGGACTCCTGGGACACCCGACAGATGTTTTTC.

The gene calls are TRDV2 and TRDJ1, with TRDD3 matching over 8 bases. This CDR3 is built from 21 residues. Germline V gene sequence: CDR1 GEAIGNYY, CDR2 EKD. The V gene end was trimmed by 0 bases and the J gene end by 0 bases; junction bases not matched to a gene: 20. The CDR3, as DNA: TGTGCCTGTGACACCGAAGCCCCTGGGGATACATCGAGTCCGTACACCGATAAACTCATCTTT. Translation: CACDTEAPGDTSSPYTDKLIF.

The chain carries TRDV1 and TRDJ1, with D uncertain. Germline assignment: CDR1 TSWWSYY and CDR2 QGS. V shed 5 bases and J shed 1 base, with 29 bases lying between them. The CDR3 runs to 20 residues. CDR3 nucleotides: TGTGCTCTTGGGAACCGAACCCCGGGCTCCAGAACGGGGTGCACCGATAAACTCATCTTT. Translation gives CALGNRTPGSRTGCTDKLIF.

The V call is TRDV1, the J call TRDJ1, with D maybe TRDD2 (6 bases). Germline V CDR1 and CDR2: TSWWSYY, QGS. The V end was cut by 4 bases, the J end by 5 bases, with 32 bases between. This CDR3 is 20 amino acids long. The CDR3 region has the DNA TGTGCTCTTGGGGGTGTCCTACTTAGGGTTAACAGCTCGGCGTCTGATAAACTCATCTTT. Translating gives CALGGVLLRVNSSASDKLIF.

J is TRDJ1 and V is TRDV1, with unresolved D. V dropped 4 bases and J dropped 5 bases, with 14 bases sitting between them. Germline CDR1 reads TSWWSYY; CDR2 reads QGS. The CDR3 is 14 amino acids. The CDR3 region has the DNA TGTGCTCTTGGGGGATGGTTCTTTCGTGATAAACTCATCTTT. This encodes CALGGWFFRDKLIF.

This sequence joins TRDV1 and TRDJ1, with 7 bases fitting TRDD2. The V and J ends lost 4 bases and 0 bases, in that order; junction bases with no gene match: 26. This CDR3 is 22 amino acids long. Germline CDR1 and CDR2: TSWWSYY and QGS. This CDR3 is CALGAQIPTVLAVVGNTDKLIF. As DNA, the CDR3 is TGTGCTCTTGGGGCCCAAATTCCTACCGTACTGGCAGTCGTCGGGAACACCGATAAACTCATCTTT.

V is TRDV1 and J is TRDJ1, with 8 bases aligning to TRDD2. CDR3 length equals 17 residues. The trim removed 1 base at V and 7 bases at J, leaving 14 bases unmatched. Germline loops: CDR1 TSWWSYY, CDR2 QGS. In DNA, the CDR3 is TGTGCTCTTGGGGAACGTCTTCCTACGGAGGGACGCCTTAAACTCATCTTT. Encoded protein: CALGERLPTEGRLKLIF.

In its sample, this clone was seen a few times. This sequence joins TRDV2 and TRDJ1; 9 nucleotides agree with TRDD3. The germline V gene encodes CDR1 GEAIGNYY and CDR2 EKD. The V and J ends lost 7 bases and 0 bases, in that order; junction bases with no gene match: 8. The CDR3 loop spans 15 amino acids. CDR3 nucleotide sequence: TGTGCCTGGGTACTGGGGGAGGCGTACACCGATAAACTCATCTTT. It encodes CAWVLGEAYTDKLIF.

This sequence joins TRDV2 and TRDJ1; no reliable D call. The CDR3 has 13 amino acids. The V gene lost 3 bases and the J gene lost 12 bases, with 19 bases spanning the gap. CDR1 GEAIGNYY and CDR2 EKD come from the germline V gene. The CDR3 spells CACDLYCPLRVIF. The CDR3 bases are TGTGCCTGTGACTTGTACTGCCCACTGCGGGTCATCTTT.